The 10 T cell receptor beta chains presented below share a single source sample, sequenced in a study of monozygotic twins with inflammatory bowel disease (dated by TCRdb to about 2019). The library was generated by 5' RACE. Sequenced on an Illumina HiSeq 2500. The reads were reprocessed in TCRdb, with one entry per CDR3 protein sequence and no accompanying DNA. The data table for this sample lists nearly 450,000 distinct CDR3 sequences. The ten most abundant clones make up 2.4% of the sample. The source material was blood. These receptors came from a human donor with ulcerative colitis or Crohn's disease, or a healthy co-twin of an affected twin (not recorded which).

The chain recombines TRBV4-2 with TRBJ2-1; TCRdb outputs TRBD2, but without DNA this stays unchecked. Germline V gene data show CDR1 as LGHNA and CDR2 as YNFKEQ. The CDR3 is 13 amino acids. CDR3 amino acids: CASSPGTSDEQFF.

The V gene is TRBV6-7, the J gene TRBJ2-7; TCRdb designates TRBD1, a call that cannot be tested without DNA. TRBV6-7 is labeled an ORF, and its function is uncertain. The CDR3 length is 13 residues. This CDR3 reads CASTGGDAYEQYF.

The chain carries TRBV7-9 and TRBJ1-4. CDR1 and CDR2 (germline): SEHNR, FQNEAQ (reference sequence). CDR3 length: 14 amino acids. The CDR3 is CASTPTGASWKLFF. Variable domain in full (rest from reference TRBV7-9 and TRBJ1-4): DTGVSQNPRHKITKRGQNVTFRCDPISEHNRLYWYRQTLGQGPEFLTYFQNEAQLEKSRLLSDRFSAERPKGSFSTLEIQRTEQGDSAMYLCASTPTGASWKLFFGSGTQLSVL.

The V gene is TRBV20-1, the J gene TRBJ2-7. The CDR3 runs to 13 residues. The germline CDR1 and CDR2 sequences are DFQATT and SNEGSKA (reference sequence). This CDR3 is CSANSRSTYEQYF.

V and J are TRBV9 and TRBJ1-1; lacking DNA, the TRBD1 call made by TCRdb goes unchecked. CDR1 SGDLS and CDR2 YYNGEE come from the germline V gene. The CDR3 spans 14 residues. CDR3 amino acids: CASSVRDKNTEAFF.

The chain joins TRBV6-2 or TRBV6-3 to TRBJ2-7; the TCRdb D gene call, TRBD1, has no DNA to confirm it. CDR1 MNHEY and CDR2 SVGEGT come from the germline V gene. This CDR3 is built from 13 residues. This CDR3 is CASSTVTGPYEYF.

This sequence joins TRBV10-3 and TRBJ1-1; absent DNA, TCRdb's TRBD1 call cannot be checked. CDR1 and CDR2 (germline): ENHRY, SYGVKD. This CDR3 has 15 amino acids. CDR3 region: CAISADRGTVTEAFF.

V is TRBV12-3 or TRBV12-4 and J is TRBJ2-7. CDR3 size: 16 residues. The CDR3 here is CASSLGPSGSVDEQYF.

J is TRBJ2-5 and V is TRBV7-8; the D call from TCRdb, TRBD1, cannot be confirmed without DNA. The germline gives CDR1 SGHVS, CDR2 FQNEAQ. This CDR3 contains 15 residues. CDR3: CASSPEGQGGKTQYF.

The chain links TRBV28 to TRBJ2-7; absent DNA, TCRdb's TRBD2 call cannot be checked. This CDR3 contains 13 residues. The germline CDR1 and CDR2 sequences are MDHEN and SYDVKM. The CDR3 sequence: CASKRASGYEQYF. Supplemented by reference TRBV28 and TRBJ2-7, the full variable domain reads DVKVTQSSRYLVKRTGEKVFLECVQDMDHENMFWYRQDPGLGLRLIYFSYDVKMKEKGDIPEGYSVSREKKERFSLILESASTNQTSMYLCASKRASGYEQYFGPGTRLTVT.